These 25 T cell receptor beta chains originate from one sample sequenced in a study of T cell responses to AZD1222 COVID-19 vaccine. Using immunoSEQ multiplex PCR, the repertoire was profiled, and TCRdb retains in-frame clones only, with some absent. This sample has about 160,000 clones, with 80% to 95% found just once. The starting material was peripheral blood, obtained 28 days after the second AZD1222 dose. The receptors originated from an adult who received the AZD1222 COVID-19 vaccine.

The V and J genes are TRBV19 and TRBJ1-3, with a possible D match to TRBD1 (6 bases). CDR1 and CDR2 from the germline V gene are LNHDA and SQIVND (reference sequence). CDR3 length: 16 residues. V was trimmed by 3 bases and J by 7 bases, leaving 19 bases between them. The CDR3 region has the DNA TGTGCCAGTAGTATCTGGGACACCTCGGCGGGGAACACCATATATTTT. It yields the protein CASSIWDTSAGNTIYF.

The rearrangement joins TRBV10-3 to TRBJ2-6; the D gene is possibly TRBD1 (6 bases). The germline V and J ends were trimmed by 6 bases and 0 bases, with 18 bases remaining between them. Germline-derived CDR1 and CDR2 are ENHRY and SYGVKD. This CDR3 has 18 amino acids. The CDR3 protein is CAIRTQGKQGSGANVLTF. CDR3 DNA: TGTGCCATCAGGACACAGGGAAAACAAGGCTCTGGGGCCAACGTCCTGACTTTC.

The CDR3, as DNA: TGCGCCAGCAGCTTGGACGGCTCGACCTCCTACAATGAGCAGTTCTTC. Its protein product is CASSLDGSTSYNEQFF. V and J are TRBV5-1 and TRBJ2-1; D is uncertain. Germline V CDR1 and CDR2: SGHRS, YFSETQ. This CDR3 region has 16 residues. V shed 0 bases and J shed 0 bases, with 10 bases lying between them.

The CDR3 bases are TGTGCCAGTAGTATAGCAGGACAACAAGAAGAGACCCAGTACTTC. This sequence encodes CASSIAGQQEETQYF. The chain is built from TRBV19 and TRBJ2-5; possibly TRBD1 for D (5 bases). This CDR3 has 15 residues. CDR1 and CDR2 from the germline V gene are LNHDA and SQIVND (reference sequence). The germline V and J ends were trimmed by 1 base and 3 bases, with 12 bases remaining between them.

This clone has a single count. The chain has TRBV15 and TRBJ1-3; a weak D match, TRBD1 (6 bases). V was pared by 1 base and J by 0 bases, with 10 bases between. This CDR3 region has 16 residues. The germline gives CDR1 LNHNV, CDR2 YYDKDF (reference sequence). The CDR3 DNA sequence: TGTGCCACCAGCAGAGCAGGGGAGAGCTCTGGAAACACCATATATTTT. It encodes CATSRAGESSGNTIYF.

V gene TRBV30 combines with J gene TRBJ1-4; D may be TRBD1 (5 bases). CDR3 length equals 18 residues. V lost 0 bases and J 6 bases, leaving 23 bases between the germline ends. CDR1 is GTSNPN and CDR2 is SVGIG in the germline V gene (reference sequence). CDR3 nucleotide sequence: TGTGCCTGGAGTGTAGGTCGCTGGGGCAGGGTAGGGGATGAAAAACTGTTTTTT. Protein: CAWSVGRWGRVGDEKLFF. The full variable domain, rest sourced from reference TRBV30 and TRBJ1-4, is SQTIHQWPATLVQPVGSPLSLECTVEGTSNPNLYWYRQAAGRGLQLLFYSVGIGQISSEVPQNLSASRPQDRQFILSSKKLLLSDSGFYLCAWSVGRWGRVGDEKLFFGSGTQLSVL.

The genes are TRBV5-5 and TRBJ2-3; 8 nucleotides align to TRBD2. The CDR3 is 15 amino acids. The trim removed 4 bases at V and 2 bases at J, leaving 6 bases unmatched. Germline V gives CDR1 SGHKS, CDR2 YYEKEE (reference sequence). The CDR3 sequence is CASSQSSGYTDTQYF. The DNA of the CDR3 is TGTGCCAGCAGCCAGTCTAGCGGGTACACAGATACGCAGTATTTT. Combining the CDR3 with reference TRBV5-5 and TRBJ2-3 gives the whole variable domain DAGVTQSPTHLIKTRGQQVTLRCSPISGHKSVSWYQQVLGQGPQFIFQYYEKEERGRGNFPDRFSARQFPNYSSELNVNALLLGDSALYLCASSQSSGYTDTQYFGPGTRLTVL.

CDR3 amino acids: CASSPTGNEQYF. DNA for the CDR3: TGTGCCAGCAGCCCGACAGGAAATGAGCAGTACTTC. The rearrangement joins TRBV14 to TRBJ2-7, with D possibly being TRBD1 (6 bases). Per the germline V gene, CDR1 is SGHDN and CDR2 is FVKESK. The CDR3 runs 12 residues. Trimming removed 4 bases from V and 7 bases from J, with 11 bases in between.

This chain joins TRBV6-5 and TRBJ2-7; 11 nucleotides match TRBD1. With 6 bases clipped from V and 4 bases from J, the junction kept 8 bases outside the gene matches. Germline V gene sequence: CDR1 MNHEY, CDR2 SVGAGI. There are 15 residues in the CDR3. The CDR3 protein is CASSEGTGGGYEQYF. CDR3 DNA: TGTGCCAGCAGCGAGGGGACAGGGGGAGGTTACGAGCAGTACTTC.

The chain couples TRBV15 to TRBJ2-1; D possibly corresponds to TRBD1 (5 bases). The ends were cut back, 1 base at V and 0 bases at J, with 7 bases in the middle. The germline CDR1 and CDR2 sequences are LNHNV and YYDKDF (reference sequence). The CDR3 contains 15 residues. The CDR3 reads CATSRVTVSYNEQFF. The CDR3 bases are TGTGCCACCAGCAGAGTGACAGTCTCCTACAATGAGCAGTTCTTC.

The J gene is TRBJ1-1, the V gene TRBV27; 7 nucleotides agree with TRBD1. The V gene's germline CDR1 is MNHEY and CDR2 SMNVEV (reference sequence). Losses at the gene ends were 5 bases for V and 4 bases for J; bases not matched to a gene: 4. The CDR3 length is 13 residues. CDR3 in DNA: TGTGCCAGCAGTCTCGACAGGGCCACTGAAGCTTTCTTT. This codes for CASSLDRATEAFF.

This chain links TRBV4-2 with TRBJ1-5, with TRBD1 matching 9 bases. This CDR3 is 18 amino acids long. Per the germline V gene, CDR1 is LGHNA and CDR2 is YNFKEQ. The V segment lost 0 bases and the J segment 4 bases; nucleotides outside the gene matches: 10. The DNA of the CDR3 is TGTGCCAGCAGCCAAGATCGGGGACAGGGAACGGGAAATCAGCCCCAGCATTTT. This encodes CASSQDRGQGTGNQPQHF.

The chain employs TRBV6-5 and TRBJ2-5, with a tentative D call TRBD1 (6 bases). The CDR3 consists of 14 residues. The germline CDR1 and CDR2 sequences are MNHEY and SVGAGI. V was pared by 5 bases and J by 5 bases, with 15 bases between. The CDR3 nucleotides read TGTGCCAGCAGTCCGGGACACCGGAGGGAGACCCAGTACTTC. Its translation is CASSPGHRRETQYF.

The chain couples TRBV19 to TRBJ2-1, with 9 bases fitting TRBD2. The germline gives CDR1 LNHDA, CDR2 SQIVND (reference sequence). This CDR3 spans 19 amino acids. Trimming took 2 bases from V and 5 from J; bases not matched to a gene: 16. The CDR3 DNA sequence: TGTGCCAGTAGTATACCGGGGGCTAGCGGGACACCTGGGGACAATGAGCAGTTCTTC. It is translated as CASSIPGASGTPGDNEQFF.

This chain joins TRBV6-4 and TRBJ2-1; D remains unclear. Germline loops: CDR1 MRHNA, CDR2 SNTAGT. V was trimmed by 0 bases and J by 3 bases, leaving 9 bases between them. The CDR3 loop spans 15 amino acids. CDR3 loop: CASSDSVKGYNEQFF. In DNA form, the CDR3 reads TGTGCCAGCAGTGACTCGGTAAAAGGCTACAATGAGCAGTTCTTC.

This clone was picked up one time. V gene TRBV19 combines with J gene TRBJ2-1; D not certain. V was cut by 0 bases and J by 3 bases, with 9 bases left in between. The CDR3 has 15 residues. The germline gives CDR1 LNHDA, CDR2 SQIVND (reference sequence). The CDR3 region has the DNA TGTGCCAGTAGTATAGATGGCGTAGACTACAATGAGCAGTTCTTC. This codes for CASSIDGVDYNEQFF.

This clone occurred a few times. The chain links TRBV5-1 to TRBJ1-1; D possibly corresponds to TRBD1 (6 bases). Trimming left V 4 bases short and J 1 base short, with 8 bases between. The CDR3 runs to 13 residues. From germline, CDR1 is SGHRS and CDR2 YFSETQ. This chain's CDR3 is CASSMDRNTEAFF. Here the CDR3 DNA reads TGCGCCAGCAGCATGGACAGGAACACTGAAGCTTTCTTT.

The V gene is TRBV7-6, the J gene TRBJ2-1; possible D gene TRBD2, 6 bases. Germline CDR1 SGHVS, CDR2 FNYEAQ. Trimming removed 6 bases at V and 9 bases at J, with 15 bases between. This CDR3 has 13 amino acids. CDR3 nucleotide sequence: TGTGCCAGCAGTCCCGGGACTCGACGTGAGCAGTTCTTC. Amino acids: CASSPGTRREQFF.

This chain connects TRBV4-1 to TRBJ1-1, with D perhaps TRBD1 (6 bases). There are 16 residues in the CDR3. Germline V gene lookup returns CDR1 MGHRA and CDR2 YSYEKL. Trimming shortened V by 2 bases and J by 8 bases, and 21 bases separated the two germline ends. CDR3 coding DNA: TGCGCCAGCAGCCAAACCGAGGACAGCGGGGGGCAAGAAGCTTTCTTT. This codes for CASSQTEDSGGQEAFF.

The rearrangement links TRBV7-9 to TRBJ2-1; TRBD2 might be the D (5 bases). Deletions cut 8 bases from V and 8 bases from J, with 22 bases between. Germline V gene lookup returns CDR1 SEHNR and CDR2 FQNEAQ (reference sequence). The CDR3 consists of 15 residues. The CDR3 DNA reads as TGTGCCAGCGGGGTTCCCCGGGCCACCGGGGATGAGCAGTTCTTC. This encodes CASGVPRATGDEQFF.

V and J are TRBV12-3 or TRBV12-4 and TRBJ1-1, with 8 bases identical to TRBD1. V dropped 6 bases and J dropped 6; count of bases not matched to a gene: 6. The CDR3 has 13 amino acids. The CDR3 here is CASSGQGWAEAFF. The CDR3 DNA follows: TGTGCCAGCAGCGGACAGGGATGGGCTGAAGCTTTCTTT.

On this clone: The junction and the germline gene differ at one end; a read error may be behind it. The rearrangement uses TRBV3-1 (or the pseudogene TRBV3-2) and TRBJ2-5; D perhaps matches TRBD2 (6 bases). CDR3 length: 16 residues. Germline assignment: CDR1 LGHDT and CDR2 YNNKEL (reference sequence). CDR3: CASSQALGGVQGTQYF. The CDR3 nucleotides are TGTGCCAGCAGCCAAGCGTTGGGGGGAGTCCAAGGGACCCAGTACTTC.

The rearrangement joins TRBV29-1 to TRBJ2-7; D may correspond to TRBD1 or TRBD2 (6 bases each). Germline V gene data show CDR1 as SQVTM and CDR2 as ANQGSEA. V shed 4 bases and J shed 4 bases, with 11 bases lying between them. The CDR3 totals 12 residues. The CDR3 region is CSVVGGRYEQYF. The CDR3 coding sequence is TGCAGCGTTGTTGGGGGGCGTTACGAGCAGTACTTC.

Points on this clone: Other DNA sequences in the same sample also yield this CDR3. The chain carries TRBV27 and TRBJ1-3; D gene unclear. V lost 3 bases to trimming and J lost 4 bases, with 7 bases between them. This CDR3 is 13 amino acids long. Looked up from germline, CDR1 is MNHEY and CDR2 is SMNVEV (reference sequence). The CDR3, as DNA: TGTGCCAGCAGTTTGGGTTTGGGAAACACCATATATTTT. Translating it yields CASSLGLGNTIYF.

The V gene is TRBV29-1, the J gene TRBJ1-4; D unresolved. Deletions cut 5 bases from V and 8 bases from J, with 6 bases between. This CDR3 is 10 amino acids long. Germline loops: CDR1 SQVTM, CDR2 ANQGSEA. Written as DNA, the CDR3 is TGCAGCGTTTGGTCCGAAAAACTGTTTTTT. Amino acid sequence: CSVWSEKLFF.